These 3 T cell receptor beta chains were sequenced from one sample in a study of cytomegalovirus exposure and HLA in healthy donors (dated by TCRdb to the late 2010s). The library was generated by the immunoSEQ multiplex PCR assay. A mixture of 60 forward primers for TCR Vbeta segments and 13 reverse primers for TCR Jbeta segments was used in the multiplex PCR. Imported from immuneACCESS, the table was reduced by TCRdb to in-frame sequences with V and J called. These copies leave out some clones; in studies compared against another copy, an unresolved V gene accounts for under half, and the cause of the remainder is not known. Present in this sample are about 160,000 clones, 75% to 85% of which were seen just once. 5% to 7.5% of the sample rests with the top ten. The sample was PBMCs. The receptors come from a man aged 50 or older in good health and CMV-seropositive.

CDR3 coding DNA: TGTGCCAGCATTCAGTTCCTGGCTGAAGCTTTCTTT. Translating gives CASIQFLAEAFF. The rearrangement links TRBV2 to TRBJ1-1, with unresolved D. Germline CDR1 SNHLY, CDR2 FYNNEI. CDR3 length: 12 amino acids. V gave up 7 bases and J gave up 6 bases, with 12 bases separating them.

The chain recombines TRBV7-7 with TRBJ2-3; no firm D call. Trimming removed 8 bases from V and 1 base from J, with 10 bases in between. CDR1 is SSHAT, CDR2 FNYEAQ, per germline (reference sequence). This CDR3 contains 13 residues. The CDR3 reads CASGPLGTDTQYF. CDR3 DNA sequence: TGTGCCAGCGGCCCCCTAGGCACAGATACGCAGTATTTT.

The rearrangement links TRBV2 to TRBJ2-5; a weak D match, TRBD2 (6 bases). CDR3 size: 19 residues. With 3 bases removed from V and 3 bases from J, the gap between germline ends came to 26 bases. Germline loops: CDR1 SNHLY, CDR2 FYNNEI. CDR3 sequence: CASSDGSGGGAHSKETQYF. The CDR3 DNA is TGTGCCAGCAGTGATGGGTCGGGTGGCGGGGCCCACTCAAAAGAGACCCAGTACTTC.